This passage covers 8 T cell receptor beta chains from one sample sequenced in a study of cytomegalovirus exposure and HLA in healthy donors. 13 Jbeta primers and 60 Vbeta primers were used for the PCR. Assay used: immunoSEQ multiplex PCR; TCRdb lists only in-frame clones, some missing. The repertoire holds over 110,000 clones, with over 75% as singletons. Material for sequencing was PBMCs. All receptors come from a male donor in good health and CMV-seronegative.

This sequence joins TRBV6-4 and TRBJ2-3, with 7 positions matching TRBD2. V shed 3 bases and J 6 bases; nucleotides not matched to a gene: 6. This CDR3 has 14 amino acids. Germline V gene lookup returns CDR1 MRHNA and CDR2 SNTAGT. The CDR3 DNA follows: TGTGCCAGCAGTGAGCGGACTAGTTCCGATACGCAGTATTTT. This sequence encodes CASSERTSSDTQYF.

In DNA form, the CDR3 reads TGTGCCAGCAGCCCAAGACTAGCGGCCTACAATGAGCAGTTCTTC. Translation: CASSPRLAAYNEQFF. The chain recombines TRBV7-9 with TRBJ2-1, with 9 bases identical to TRBD2. This CDR3 comprises 15 residues. V lost 5 bases to trimming and J lost 2 bases; unmatched junction nucleotides: 4. Germline CDR1 is SEHNR and CDR2 is FQNEAQ (reference sequence).

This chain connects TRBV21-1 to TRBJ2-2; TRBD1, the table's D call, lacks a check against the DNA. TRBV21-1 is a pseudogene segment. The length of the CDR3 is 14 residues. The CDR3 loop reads CASSKAKGDGELFF. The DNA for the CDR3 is TGTGCCAGCAGCAAAGCCAAGGGGGACGGGGAGCTGTTTTTT.

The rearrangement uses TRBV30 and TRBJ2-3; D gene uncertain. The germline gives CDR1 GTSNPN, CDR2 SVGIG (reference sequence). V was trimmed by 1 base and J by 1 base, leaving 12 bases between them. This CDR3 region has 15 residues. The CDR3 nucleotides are TGTGCCTGGAGTGGACTGAGTACGGGCACAGATACGCAGTATTTT. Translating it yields CAWSGLSTGTDTQYF.

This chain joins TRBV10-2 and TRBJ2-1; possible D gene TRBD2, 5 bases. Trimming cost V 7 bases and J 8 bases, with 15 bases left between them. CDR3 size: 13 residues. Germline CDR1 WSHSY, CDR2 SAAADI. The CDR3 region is CASNRGTRDEQFF. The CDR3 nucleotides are TGCGCCAGCAATCGGGGAACTAGGGATGAGCAGTTCTTC.

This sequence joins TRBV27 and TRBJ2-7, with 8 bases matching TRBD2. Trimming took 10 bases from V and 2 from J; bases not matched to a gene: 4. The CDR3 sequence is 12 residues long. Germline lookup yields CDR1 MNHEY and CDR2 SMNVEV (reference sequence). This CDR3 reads CATLAGPYEQYF. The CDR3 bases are TGTGCCACCTTAGCGGGACCCTACGAGCAGTACTTC.

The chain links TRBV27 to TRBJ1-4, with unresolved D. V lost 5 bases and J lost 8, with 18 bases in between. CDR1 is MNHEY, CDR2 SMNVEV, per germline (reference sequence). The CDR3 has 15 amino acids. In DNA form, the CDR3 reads TGTGCCAGCAGTCCTTGGCCGCCTCAGAAAGAAAAACTGTTTTTT. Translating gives CASSPWPPQKEKLFF.

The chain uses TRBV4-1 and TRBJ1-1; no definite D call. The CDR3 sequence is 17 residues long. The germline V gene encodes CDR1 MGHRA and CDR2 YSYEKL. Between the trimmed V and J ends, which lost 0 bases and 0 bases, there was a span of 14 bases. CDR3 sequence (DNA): TGCGCCAGCAGCCAAGATACGACGGGTCTGCTGAACACTGAAGCTTTCTTT. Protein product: CASSQDTTGLLNTEAFF.